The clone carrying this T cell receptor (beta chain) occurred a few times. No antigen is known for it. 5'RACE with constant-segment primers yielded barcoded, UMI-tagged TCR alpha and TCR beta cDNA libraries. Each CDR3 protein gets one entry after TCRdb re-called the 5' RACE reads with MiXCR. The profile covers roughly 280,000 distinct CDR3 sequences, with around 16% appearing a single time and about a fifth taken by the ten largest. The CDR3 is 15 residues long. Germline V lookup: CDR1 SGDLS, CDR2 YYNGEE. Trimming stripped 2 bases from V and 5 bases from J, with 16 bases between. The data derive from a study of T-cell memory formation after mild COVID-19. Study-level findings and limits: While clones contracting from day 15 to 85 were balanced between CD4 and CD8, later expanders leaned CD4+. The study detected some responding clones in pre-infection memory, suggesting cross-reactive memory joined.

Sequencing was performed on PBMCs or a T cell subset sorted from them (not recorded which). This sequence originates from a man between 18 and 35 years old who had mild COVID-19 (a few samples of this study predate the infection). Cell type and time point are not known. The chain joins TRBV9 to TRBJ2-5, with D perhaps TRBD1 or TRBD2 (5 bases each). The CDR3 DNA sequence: TGTGCCAGCAGCGTGGACACGAGGGTCCGGGAGACCCAGTACTTC. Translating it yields CASSVDTRVRETQYF.